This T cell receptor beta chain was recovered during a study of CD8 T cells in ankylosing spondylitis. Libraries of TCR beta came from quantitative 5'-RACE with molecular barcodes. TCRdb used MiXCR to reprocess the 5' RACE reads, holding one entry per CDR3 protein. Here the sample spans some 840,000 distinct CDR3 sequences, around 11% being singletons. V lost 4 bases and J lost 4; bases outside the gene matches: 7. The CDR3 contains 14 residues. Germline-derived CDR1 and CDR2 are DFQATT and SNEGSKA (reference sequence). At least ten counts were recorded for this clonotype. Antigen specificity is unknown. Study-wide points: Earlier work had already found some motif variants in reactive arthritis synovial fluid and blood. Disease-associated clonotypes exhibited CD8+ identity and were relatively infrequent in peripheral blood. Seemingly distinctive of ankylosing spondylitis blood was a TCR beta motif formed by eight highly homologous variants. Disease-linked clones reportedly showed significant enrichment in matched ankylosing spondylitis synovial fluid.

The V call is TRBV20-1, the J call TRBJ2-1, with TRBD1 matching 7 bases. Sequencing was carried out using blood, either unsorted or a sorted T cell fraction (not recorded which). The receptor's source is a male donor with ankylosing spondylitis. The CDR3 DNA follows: TGCAGTGCTATGGACAGGCACGGATACAATGAGCAGTTCTTC. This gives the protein CSAMDRHGYNEQFF.